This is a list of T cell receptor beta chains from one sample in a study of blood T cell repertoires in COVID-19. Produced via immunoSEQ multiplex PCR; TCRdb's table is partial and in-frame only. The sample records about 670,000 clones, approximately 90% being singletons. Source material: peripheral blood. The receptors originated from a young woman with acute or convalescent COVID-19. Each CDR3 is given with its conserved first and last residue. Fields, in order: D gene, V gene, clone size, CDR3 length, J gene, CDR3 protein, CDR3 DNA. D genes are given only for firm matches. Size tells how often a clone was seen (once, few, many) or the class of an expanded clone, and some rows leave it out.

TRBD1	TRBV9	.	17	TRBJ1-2	CASSPGTGRIKEYGYTF	TGCGCCAGCAGCCCCGGGACAGGCAGGATTAAGGAGTATGGCTACACCTTC
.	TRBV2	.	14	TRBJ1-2	CASFGGDTQNGYTF	TGTGCCAGCTTCGGCGGTGATACTCAAAACGGCTACACCTTC
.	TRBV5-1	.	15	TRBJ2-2	CASSLGQVMTGELFF	TGCGCCAGCAGCTTGGGACAGGTTATGACCGGGGAGCTGTTTTTT
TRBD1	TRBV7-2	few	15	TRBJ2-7	CASSHRTGGSYEQYF	TGTGCCAGCAGCCACCGGACAGGGGGCTCCTACGAGCAGTACTTC
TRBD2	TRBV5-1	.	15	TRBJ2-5	CASSFELAGGETQYF	TGCGCCAGCAGCTTCGAGCTAGCGGGGGGAGAGACCCAGTACTTC
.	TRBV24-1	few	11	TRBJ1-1	CATSAGTEAFF	TGTGCCACCAGCGCGGGAACTGAAGCTTTCTTT
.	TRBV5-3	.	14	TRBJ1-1	CARSFIETTTEAFF	TGTGCCAGAAGCTTTATAGAGACTACTACTGAAGCTTTCTTT
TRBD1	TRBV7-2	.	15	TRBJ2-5	CASSLLGGGLETQYF	TGTGCCAGCAGCCTCCTAGGGGGCGGGCTAGAGACCCAGTACTTC
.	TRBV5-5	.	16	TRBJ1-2	CASSLAGGRVSYGYTF	TGTGCCAGCAGCTTGGCCGGGGGAAGAGTCAGCTATGGCTACACCTTC
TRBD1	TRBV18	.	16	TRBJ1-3	CASSQQGAVEGNTIYF	TGTGCCAGCTCACAACAGGGGGCTGTGGAAGGAAACACCATATATTTT
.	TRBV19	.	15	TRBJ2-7	CASSIDLTDSYEQYF	TGTGCCAGTAGTATAGATCTTACAGACTCCTACGAGCAGTACTTC
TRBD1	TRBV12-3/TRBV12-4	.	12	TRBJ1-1	CASSLGQYEAFF	TGTGCCAGCAGTTTGGGACAGTATGAAGCTTTCTTT
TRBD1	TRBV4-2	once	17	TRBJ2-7	CASSPSGAPGGAYEQYF	TGTGCCAGCAGCCCATCAGGGGCACCAGGGGGCGCGTACGAGCAGTACTTC
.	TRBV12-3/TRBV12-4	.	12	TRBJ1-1	CASRTRVTEAFF	TGTGCCAGCAGGACCAGGGTTACTGAAGCTTTCTTT
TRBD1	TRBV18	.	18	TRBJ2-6	CASSPLAGGKSGANVLTF	TGTGCCAGCTCACCACTGGCAGGGGGTAAATCTGGGGCCAACGTCCTGACTTTC
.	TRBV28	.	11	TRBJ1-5	CASSLNQPQHF	TGTGCCAGCAGCCTCAATCAGCCCCAGCATTTT
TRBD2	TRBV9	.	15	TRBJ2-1	CASSSSGAVYNEQFF	TGTGCCAGCAGCTCTAGCGGGGCCGTTTACAATGAGCAGTTCTTC
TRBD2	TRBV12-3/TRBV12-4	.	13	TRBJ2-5	CASSRGTSFLQYF	TGTGCCAGCAGTCGCGGGACTAGCTTTCTCCAGTACTTC
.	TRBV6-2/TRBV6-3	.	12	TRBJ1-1	CASSYIGTEAFF	TGTGCCAGCAGTTACATCGGGACAGAAGCTTTCTTT
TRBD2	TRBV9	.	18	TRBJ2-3	CASSPTPSGGPFTDTQYF	TGTGCCAGCAGCCCCACCCCTAGCGGGGGGCCGTTCACAGATACGCAGTATTTT
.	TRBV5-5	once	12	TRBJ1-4	CASSPDTEKLFF	TGTGCCAGCAGCCCCGATACAGAAAAACTGTTTTTT
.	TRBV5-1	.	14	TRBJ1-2	CASSLNSGTYGYTF	TGCGCCAGCAGCTTGAATTCCGGGACTTATGGCTACACCTTC
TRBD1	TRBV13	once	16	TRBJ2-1	CASRPSGTGGYNEQFF	TGTGCCAGCAGACCCTCCGGGACAGGGGGCTACAATGAGCAGTTCTTC
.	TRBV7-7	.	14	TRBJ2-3	CASSQGTVGDTQYF	TGTGCCAGCAGCCAAGGTACAGTTGGAGATACGCAGTATTTT
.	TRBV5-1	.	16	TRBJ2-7	CASSGRTDDPSYEQYF	TGCGCCAGCAGCGGCCGGACAGACGACCCCTCCTACGAGCAGTACTTC
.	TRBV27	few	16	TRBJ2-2	CASSMAFTGNTGELFF	TGTGCCAGCAGTATGGCGTTCACAGGGAACACCGGGGAGCTGTTTTTT
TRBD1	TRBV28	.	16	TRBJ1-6	CASSFRGTGVGSPLHF	TGTGCCAGCAGTTTCCGGGGTACAGGGGTAGGTTCACCCCTCCACTTT
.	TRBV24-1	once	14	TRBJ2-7	CATSDFSRAHEQYF	TGTGCCACCAGTGATTTCTCCAGGGCCCACGAGCAGTACTTC
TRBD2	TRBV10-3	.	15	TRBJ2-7	CAISESSAGGYEQYF	TGTGCCATCAGTGAGTCGTCTGCGGGGGGATACGAGCAGTACTTC
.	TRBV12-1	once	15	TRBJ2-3	CASSFGQGNGDTQYF	.
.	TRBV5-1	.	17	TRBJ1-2	CASSYTLSQGALYGYTF	TGCGCCAGCAGCTATACGCTTTCACAGGGAGCACTCTATGGCTACACCTTC
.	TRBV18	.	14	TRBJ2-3	CASSPAENTDTQYF	TGTGCCAGCTCACCAGCGGAAAATACAGATACGCAGTATTTT